Presented here are 30 T cell receptor beta chains from one specimen sequenced in a study of blood T cell repertoires in COVID-19. Some clones are missing from TCRdb's copy, which holds only in-frame ones; the method was immunoSEQ multiplex PCR. Of under 250,000 clones in the sample, around 88% are singletons; the top ten hold approximately 5.5%. Source material: peripheral blood. The receptor source for this set is an elderly woman with COVID-19, enrolled during active disease.

This clone was counted a single time. The chain uses TRBV28 and TRBJ2-3; 7 nucleotides agree with TRBD2. Trimming at V came to 0 bases and at J to 6 bases, leaving 9 bases not matched to a gene. Germline-derived CDR1 and CDR2 are MDHEN and SYDVKM. The CDR3 length is 16 residues. The CDR3 DNA reads TGTGCCAGCAGTTTATGGGGAGCGGGAAAAGCGGATACGCAGTATTTT. Its protein is CASSLWGAGKADTQYF.

The chain joins TRBV5-1 to TRBJ1-4; D may be TRBD1 (6 bases). V was shortened by 4 bases and J by 0 bases, with 13 bases between the two germline ends. Germline lookup yields CDR1 SGHRS and CDR2 YFSETQ. The CDR3 is 16 amino acids. The CDR3 DNA sequence: TGCGCCAGCAGCCCAGGGGATTCAGCAACTAATGAAAAACTGTTTTTT. Amino acid sequence: CASSPGDSATNEKLFF.

J is TRBJ2-1 and V is TRBV18; tentatively, D is TRBD2 (6 bases). Germline V gives CDR1 KGHSH, CDR2 LQKENI. This CDR3 is 15 amino acids long. The V end was cut by 4 bases, the J end by 5 bases, with 15 bases between. The CDR3: CASSLTGVANNEQFF. The CDR3 nucleotides are TGTGCCAGCTCACTTACGGGAGTAGCAAACAATGAGCAGTTCTTC.

This chain connects TRBV7-8 to TRBJ1-2; D is undetermined. The CDR3 is 13 amino acids. Germline V gene lookup returns CDR1 SGHVS and CDR2 FQNEAQ. V was shortened by 1 base and J by 8 bases, with 11 bases between the two germline ends. In nucleotides, the CDR3 is TGTGCCAGCAGCTTAGAGGCGGGATTAGGCTACACCTTC. Protein product: CASSLEAGLGYTF.

The chain uses TRBV11-2 and TRBJ2-1, with a weak D call TRBD1 (6 bases). Trimming stripped 3 bases from V and 2 bases from J, with 8 bases between. The germline CDR1 and CDR2 sequences are SGHAT and FQNNGV. The CDR3 contains 14 residues. The CDR3 DNA sequence: TGTGCCAGCAGCTTCCGGGACACCTACAATGAGCAGTTCTTC. The encoded protein is CASSFRDTYNEQFF.

The chain uses TRBV7-2 and TRBJ1-2; possible D gene TRBD1, 5 bases. V was clipped by 5 bases and J by 9 bases, with 19 bases between them. Germline V lookup: CDR1 SGHTA, CDR2 FQGNSA. The CDR3 has 14 residues. CDR3 loop: CASSPPGDVFSYTF. The DNA of the CDR3 is TGTGCCAGCAGCCCCCCGGGGGACGTTTTTAGCTACACCTTC.

V gene TRBV28 combines with J gene TRBJ2-7; D perhaps matches TRBD1 (6 bases). Germline V CDR1 and CDR2: MDHEN, SYDVKM. V lost 6 bases and J lost 6, with 15 bases in between. This CDR3 spans 13 amino acids. The CDR3 DNA sequence: TGTGCCAGCAGAGGGGACATAGTGGGCGAGCAGTACTTC. Translating it yields CASRGDIVGEQYF.

The rearrangement links TRBV3-1 (or the pseudogene TRBV3-2) to TRBJ2-2; 13 bases are a match to TRBD2. Germline-derived CDR1 and CDR2 are LGHDT and YNNKEL (reference sequence). Germline trimming cut 4 bases from V and 7 bases from J; bases unmatched to any gene: 9. The CDR3 extends over 17 amino acids. The CDR3 protein is CASSRTSGGHSNGELFF. DNA of the CDR3: TGTGCCAGCAGCCGGACTAGCGGGGGCCATTCCAACGGGGAGCTGTTTTTT.

The V gene is TRBV10-3, the J gene TRBJ1-6, with D maybe TRBD1 (5 bases). Germline V lookup: CDR1 ENHRY, CDR2 SYGVKD. Trimming left V 1 base short and J 0 bases short, with 7 bases between. CDR3 length: 16 residues. CDR3 amino acids: CAISELGGSYNSPLHF. CDR3 bases: TGTGCCATCAGTGAGTTGGGGGGCTCCTATAATTCACCCCTCCACTTT.

This rearrangement joins TRBV28 to TRBJ2-6; 10 nucleotides agree with TRBD1. Germline trimming cut 2 bases from V and 1 base from J; bases unmatched to any gene: 8. Germline lookup yields CDR1 MDHEN and CDR2 SYDVKM. The CDR3 has 19 residues. The CDR3 here is CASSLIIGTGVSGANVLTF. For the CDR3, the DNA is TGTGCCAGCAGTTTAATAATTGGGACAGGGGTTTCTGGGGCCAACGTCCTGACTTTC.

A single count supports this clone. This chain connects TRBV10-1 to TRBJ2-1, with 7 bases fitting TRBD1. The CDR3 runs 14 residues. V shed 7 bases, J shed 5 bases, and the junction held 8 bases outside the gene matches. The V gene's germline CDR1 is WNHNN and CDR2 SYGVQD (reference sequence). This CDR3 reads CASNRGQANNEQFF. The CDR3 nucleotides read TGCGCCAGCAACAGAGGACAGGCAAACAATGAGCAGTTCTTC.

The rearrangement uses TRBV19 and TRBJ2-1; TRBD1 matches 8 bases. V dropped 4 bases and J dropped 10; count of bases not matched to a gene: 0. CDR3 size: 11 residues. Germline V lookup: CDR1 LNHDA, CDR2 SQIVND (reference sequence). In nucleotides, the CDR3 is TGTGCCAGTAGTAGACAGGGGGAGCAGTTCTTC. It encodes CASSRQGEQFF.

The CDR3 loop reads CASRQSGPRNYGYTF. DNA of the CDR3: TGTGCCAGCAGGCAGTCAGGGCCGCGTAACTATGGCTACACCTTC. The gene calls are TRBV27 and TRBJ1-2; D possibly corresponds to TRBD1 (5 bases). Germline V gene sequence: CDR1 MNHEY, CDR2 SMNVEV (reference sequence). The length of the CDR3 is 15 residues. V was pared by 6 bases and J by 1 base, with 15 bases between.

This sequence joins TRBV5-4 and TRBJ1-2, with D unclear. The CDR3 has 11 amino acids. Germline V gene sequence: CDR1 SGHNT, CDR2 YYREEE (reference sequence). V lost 0 bases and J lost 13, with 10 bases in between. CDR3 nucleotide sequence: TGTGCCAGCAGCTTGGCGTCTCGGAGCACCTTC. It is translated as CASSLASRSTF.

The V gene is TRBV5-1, the J gene TRBJ1-2; tentative D call: TRBD1 (5 bases). The CDR3 runs 13 residues. Germline-derived CDR1 and CDR2 are SGHRS and YFSETQ. V was clipped by 0 bases and J by 8 bases, with 11 bases between them. DNA of the CDR3: TGCGCCAGCAGCTTGGTGGGGCGAGAAGGCTACACCTTC. This encodes CASSLVGREGYTF.

The chain links TRBV7-2 to TRBJ2-7; D gene unclear. The CDR3 length is 14 residues. V was trimmed by 0 bases and J by 0 bases, leaving 6 bases between them. The V gene's germline CDR1 is SGHTA and CDR2 FQGNSA. CDR3 loop: CASSLAPISYEQYF. The CDR3 DNA is TGTGCCAGCAGCTTAGCGCCTATCTCCTACGAGCAGTACTTC. Combining the CDR3 with reference TRBV7-2 and TRBJ2-7 gives the whole variable domain GAGVSQSPSNKVTEKGKDVELRCDPISGHTALYWYRQSLGQGLEFLIYFQGNSAPDKSGLPSDRFSAERTGGSVSTLTIQRTQQEDSAVYLCASSLAPISYEQYFGPGTRLTVT.

The chain is built from TRBV18 and TRBJ2-5, with D possibly being TRBD1 (5 bases). V dropped 2 bases and J dropped 2 bases, with 9 bases sitting between them. Germline V lookup: CDR1 KGHSH, CDR2 LQKENI. The length of the CDR3 is 14 residues. In DNA form, the CDR3 reads TGTGCCAGCTCACCAATTGGGGCGCAAGAGACCCAGTACTTC. Translated: CASSPIGAQETQYF.

This chain uses TRBV5-1 with TRBJ1-2; perhaps TRBD1 as D (6 bases). The CDR3 spans 13 residues. Deletions cut 5 bases from V and 1 base from J, with 9 bases between. Germline V gene data show CDR1 as SGHRS and CDR2 as YFSETQ. The CDR3, as DNA: TGCGCCAGCAGGAAGGGGGATAACTATGGCTACACCTTC. It translates to CASRKGDNYGYTF.

The chain is built from TRBV29-1 and TRBJ2-5, with D perhaps matching TRBD1 (7 bases). Germline CDR1 is SQVTM and CDR2 is ANQGSEA. This CDR3 has 12 residues. V was cut by 4 bases and J by 4 bases, with 10 bases left in between. CDR3 in DNA: TGCAGCGTTGGACAGGGAGGAGAGACCCAGTACTTC. Protein: CSVGQGGETQYF.

This chain uses TRBV5-8 with TRBJ2-2; 9 bases agree with TRBD1. J gave up 9 bases and V 4 bases, and 7 bases lay outside the gene matches. The germline V gene encodes CDR1 SGHTS and CDR2 YDEGEE. The CDR3 length is 14 residues. CDR3 coding DNA: TGTGCCAGCAGCCCCGGACAGGGGCGGTGGGAGCTGTTTTTT. Its translation is CASSPGQGRWELFF.

V and J are TRBV9 and TRBJ2-3, with 8 bases aligning to TRBD2. Germline V gives CDR1 SGDLS, CDR2 YYNGEE. With V trimmed by 6 bases and J by 0 bases, 18 bases remained unmatched. CDR3 length equals 19 residues. CDR3 residues: CASTRGVIAGPTSTDTQYF. The CDR3 coding sequence is TGTGCCAGCACGAGGGGGGTGATAGCGGGGCCTACTAGCACAGATACGCAGTATTTT.

The CDR3 loop is CASSFDRGQGFF. In DNA, the CDR3 is TGTGCCAGCAGCTTTGACAGGGGACAGGGGTTCTTC. The chain is built from TRBV7-2 and TRBJ2-1; 9 nucleotides agree with TRBD1. This CDR3 contains 12 residues. V lost 3 bases and J lost 15; bases outside the gene matches: 6. The V gene's germline CDR1 is SGHTA and CDR2 FQGNSA.

This clone was observed once. The chain links TRBV10-3 to TRBJ1-1, with a weak D call TRBD1 (6 bases). V lost 6 bases to trimming and J lost 4 bases, with 15 bases between them. This CDR3 has 14 residues. The germline CDR1 and CDR2 sequences are ENHRY and SYGVKD. CDR3 region: CAIRDSPPGTEAFF. CDR3 nucleotide sequence: TGTGCCATCAGGGACAGCCCCCCGGGCACTGAAGCTTTCTTT.

The chain couples TRBV28 to TRBJ1-3; tentatively, D is TRBD1 (6 bases). V lost 5 bases, J lost 9 bases, and 14 bases lay in between. The CDR3 spans 13 residues. Germline loops: CDR1 MDHEN, CDR2 SYDVKM. This CDR3 reads CASSPDSRRTIYF. CDR3 coding DNA: TGTGCCAGCAGTCCGGACAGCCGTCGCACCATATATTTT.

The genes are TRBV7-9 and TRBJ1-5, with TRBD1 matching 10 bases. Germline CDR1 and CDR2: SEHNR and FQNEAQ (reference sequence). The J segment lost 5 bases and the V segment lost 4 bases, leaving 8 bases of the junction unmatched. The CDR3 is made up of 16 amino acids. For the CDR3, the DNA is TGTGCCAGCAGCTCTGACGACAGGGGGCAATATCAGCCCCAGCATTTT. Translating gives CASSSDDRGQYQPQHF.

This clone was recorded only once. The chain couples TRBV10-1 to TRBJ2-3; 11 nucleotides agree with TRBD1. The junction had 18 bases not matched to a gene; V was cut back by 6 bases and J by 4 bases. CDR3 length equals 19 residues. Germline CDR1 reads WNHNN; CDR2 reads SYGVQD (reference sequence). CDR3 amino acids: CASRDFRDRGTGGSDTQYF. CDR3 DNA sequence: TGCGCCAGCAGAGACTTCCGGGACAGGGGGACGGGGGGATCAGATACGCAGTATTTT.

CDR3 bases: TGTGCCAGCTCACCTCGGGACAGGGATGAAAAACTGTTTTTT. This encodes CASSPRDRDEKLFF. This chain connects TRBV18 to TRBJ1-4; TRBD1 matches at 9 bases. Germline CDR1 KGHSH, CDR2 LQKENI. V lost 3 bases and J lost 6; bases outside the gene matches: 2. The CDR3 has 14 residues.

The chain combines TRBV10-3 with TRBJ1-5; 8 bases are shared with TRBD1. The V gene's germline CDR1 is ENHRY and CDR2 SYGVKD. V lost 4 bases, J lost 4 bases, and 6 bases stayed unmatched. This CDR3 is 15 amino acids long. Here the CDR3 reads CAISGGQGGNQPQHF. The CDR3 nucleotides read TGTGCCATCAGTGGTGGACAGGGAGGGAATCAGCCCCAGCATTTT.

The chain links TRBV6-5 to TRBJ1-6; D not resolved. Germline lookup yields CDR1 MNHEY and CDR2 SVGAGI. Trimming cost V 8 bases and J 7 bases, with 15 bases left between them. The CDR3 runs 14 residues. As DNA, the CDR3 is TGTGCCAGCTGCAACAACGGGATGAATTCACCCCTCCACTTT. Protein sequence: CASCNNGMNSPLHF.

This clone was picked up one time. The chain recombines TRBV27 with TRBJ2-2, with 8 bases lining up with TRBD1. CDR1 is MNHEY and CDR2 is SMNVEV in the germline V gene (reference sequence). The trim removed 7 bases at V and 4 bases at J, leaving 8 bases unmatched. The CDR3 spans 15 residues. As DNA, the CDR3 is TGTGCCAGCAACTCCAGGGGGCGTATCACCGGGGAGCTGTTTTTT. Residues: CASNSRGRITGELFF.